This T cell receptor (beta chain) was profiled in a study of blood T cell repertoires in COVID-19. For the study at large: Researchers got acute and convalescent COVID-19 samples from the United States, Italy and Spain. Sources were T cells, B-cell-depleted T cells, or PBMCs; the material itself was cDNA or gDNA.

As handled by the study authors: The assay estimated nucleated cells by amplifying reference gene primers. Produced via immunoSEQ multiplex PCR; TCRdb's table is partial and in-frame only. That table gives V, J and clone size, and the DNA gave D and trimming. The sample shows 300,000 to 400,000 clones, approximately 90% of them seen only once. Cohorts were based on clinical histories the participants reported. The CDR3 length is 14 residues. The germline gives CDR1 GTSNPN, CDR2 SVGIG (reference sequence). V gave up 1 base and J gave up 9 bases; unmatched junction bases: 11. This chain joins TRBV30 and TRBJ1-1; TRBD1 agrees at 7 bases. Sequencing was done on a sample of PBMCs or T cells enriched from blood (not recorded which). The clonotype comes from a man younger than 35 who had recovered from COVID-19. In DNA, the CDR3 is TGTGCCTGGAGTGCTGAGGGGGCGAGGGGGAAAGCTTTCTTT. Translation gives CAWSAEGARGKAFF.